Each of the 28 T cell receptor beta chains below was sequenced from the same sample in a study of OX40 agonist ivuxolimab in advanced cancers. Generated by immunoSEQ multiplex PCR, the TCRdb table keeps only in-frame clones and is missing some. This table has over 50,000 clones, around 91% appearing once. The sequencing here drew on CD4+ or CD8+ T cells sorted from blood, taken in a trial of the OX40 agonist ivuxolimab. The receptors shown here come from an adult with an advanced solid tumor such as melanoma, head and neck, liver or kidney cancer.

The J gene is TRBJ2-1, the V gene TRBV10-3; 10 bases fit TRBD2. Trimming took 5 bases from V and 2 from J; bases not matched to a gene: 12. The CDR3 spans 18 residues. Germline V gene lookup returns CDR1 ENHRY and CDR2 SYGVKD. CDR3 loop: CAISSPDGGLAPYNEQFF. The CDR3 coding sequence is TGTGCCATCAGTTCCCCGGATGGGGGACTAGCGCCCTACAATGAGCAGTTCTTC.

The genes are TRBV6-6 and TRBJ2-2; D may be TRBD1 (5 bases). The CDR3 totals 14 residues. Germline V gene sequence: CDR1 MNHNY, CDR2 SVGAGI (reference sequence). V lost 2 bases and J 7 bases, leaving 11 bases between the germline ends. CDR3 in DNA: TGTGCCAGCAGTTACGCAGGGTCCGGCGGGGAGCTGTTTTTT. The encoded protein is CASSYAGSGGELFF.

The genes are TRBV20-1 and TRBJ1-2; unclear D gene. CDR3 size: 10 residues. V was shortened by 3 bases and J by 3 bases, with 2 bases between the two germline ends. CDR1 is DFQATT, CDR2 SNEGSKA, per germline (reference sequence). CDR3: CSARDYGYTF. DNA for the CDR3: TGCAGTGCTAGGGACTATGGCTACACCTTC.

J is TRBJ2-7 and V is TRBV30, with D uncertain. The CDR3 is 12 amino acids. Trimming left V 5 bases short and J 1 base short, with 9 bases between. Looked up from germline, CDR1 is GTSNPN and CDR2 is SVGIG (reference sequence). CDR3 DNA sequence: TGTGCCTGGGGCGAGTTTTCCTACGAGCAGTACTTC. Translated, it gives CAWGEFSYEQYF.

Here the CDR3 reads CASSQGEDSGQPQHF. The CDR3 DNA reads as TGCGCCAGCAGCCAAGGCGAGGACTCTGGGCAGCCCCAGCATTTT. The V gene is TRBV4-1, the J gene TRBJ1-5; no definite D call. This CDR3 has 15 residues. Germline loops: CDR1 MGHRA, CDR2 YSYEKL. V lost 1 base, J lost 7 bases, and 14 bases lay in between.

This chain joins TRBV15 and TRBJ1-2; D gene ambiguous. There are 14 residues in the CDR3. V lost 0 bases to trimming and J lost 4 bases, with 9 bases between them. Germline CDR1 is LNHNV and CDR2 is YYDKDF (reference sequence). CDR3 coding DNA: TGTGCCACCAGCAGAGACCGGGCTTTCTATGGCTACACCTTC. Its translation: CATSRDRAFYGYTF. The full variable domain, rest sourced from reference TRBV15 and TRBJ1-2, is DAMVIQNPRYQVTQFGKPVTLSCSQTLNHNVMYWYQQKSSQAPKLLFHYYDKDFNNEADTPDNFQSRRPNTSFCFLDIRSPGLGDTAMYLCATSRDRAFYGYTFGSGTRLTVV.

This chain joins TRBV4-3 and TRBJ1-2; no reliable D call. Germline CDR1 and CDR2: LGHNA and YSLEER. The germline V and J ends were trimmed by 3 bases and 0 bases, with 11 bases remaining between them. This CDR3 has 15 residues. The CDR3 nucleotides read TGCGCCAGCAGCCAGGATGACGGAGCTAACTATGGCTACACCTTC. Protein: CASSQDDGANYGYTF.

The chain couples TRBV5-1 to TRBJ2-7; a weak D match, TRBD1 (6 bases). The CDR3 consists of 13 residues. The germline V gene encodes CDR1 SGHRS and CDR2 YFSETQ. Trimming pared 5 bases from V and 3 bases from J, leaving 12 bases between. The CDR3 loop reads CASRPQGRYEQYF. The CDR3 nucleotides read TGCGCCAGCAGACCACAGGGTCGCTACGAGCAGTACTTC.

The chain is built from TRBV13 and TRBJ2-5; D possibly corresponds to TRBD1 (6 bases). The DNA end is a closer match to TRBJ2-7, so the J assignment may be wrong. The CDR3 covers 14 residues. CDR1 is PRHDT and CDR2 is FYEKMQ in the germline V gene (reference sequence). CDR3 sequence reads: CASSPFRGSYEQYF. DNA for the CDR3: TGTGCCAGCAGCCCCTTCAGGGGATCCTACGAGCAGTACTTC.

The CDR3 sequence is CASSQGWGYEQYF. The CDR3, as DNA: TGCGCCAGCAGCCAAGGATGGGGGTACGAGCAGTACTTC. The chain uses TRBV4-3 and TRBJ2-5; either TRBD1 or TRBD2 may supply D (5 bases each). Gene TRBJ2-7 matches the end of the DNA better, so the J call may be wrong. Looked up from germline, CDR1 is LGHNA and CDR2 is YSLEER. The CDR3 spans 13 residues.

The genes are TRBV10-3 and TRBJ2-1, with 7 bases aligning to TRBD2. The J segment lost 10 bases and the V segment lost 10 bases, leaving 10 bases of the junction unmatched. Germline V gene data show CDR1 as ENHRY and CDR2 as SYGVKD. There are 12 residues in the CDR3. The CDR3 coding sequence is TGTGCCAGCGGCGAGCCGGGAGGAGAGCAGTTCTTC. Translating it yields CASGEPGGEQFF.

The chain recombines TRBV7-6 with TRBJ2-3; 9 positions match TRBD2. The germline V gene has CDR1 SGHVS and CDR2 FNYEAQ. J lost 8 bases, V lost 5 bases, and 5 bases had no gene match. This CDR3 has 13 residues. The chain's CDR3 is CASSPLAGSTQYF. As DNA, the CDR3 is TGTGCCAGCAGCCCCCTAGCGGGAAGTACGCAGTATTTT.

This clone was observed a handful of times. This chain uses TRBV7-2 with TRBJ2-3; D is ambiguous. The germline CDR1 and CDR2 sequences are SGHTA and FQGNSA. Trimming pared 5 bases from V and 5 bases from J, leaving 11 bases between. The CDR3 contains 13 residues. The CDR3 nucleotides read TGTGCCAGCAGCCCTTGGGCCTTAGATACGCAGTATTTT. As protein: CASSPWALDTQYF.

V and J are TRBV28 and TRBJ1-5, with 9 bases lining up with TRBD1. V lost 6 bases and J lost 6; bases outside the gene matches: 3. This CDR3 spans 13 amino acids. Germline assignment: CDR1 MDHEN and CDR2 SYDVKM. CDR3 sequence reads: CASRDRGSQPQHF. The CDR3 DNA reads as TGTGCCAGCAGGGACAGGGGCAGTCAGCCCCAGCATTTT.

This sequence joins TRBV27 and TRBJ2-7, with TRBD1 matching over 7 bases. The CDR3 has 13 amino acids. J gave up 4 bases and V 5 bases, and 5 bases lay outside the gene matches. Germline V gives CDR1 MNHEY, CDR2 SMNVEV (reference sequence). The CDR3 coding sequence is TGTGCCAGCAGTCGGGACAGAACATACGAGCAGTACTTC. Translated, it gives CASSRDRTYEQYF.

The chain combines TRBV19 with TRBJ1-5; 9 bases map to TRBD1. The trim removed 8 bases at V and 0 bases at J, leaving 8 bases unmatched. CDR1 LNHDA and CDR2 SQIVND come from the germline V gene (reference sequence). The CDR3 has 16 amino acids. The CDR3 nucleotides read TGTGCCAGTGGAATACAGGGGGCTTATAGCAATCAGCCCCAGCATTTT. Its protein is CASGIQGAYSNQPQHF.

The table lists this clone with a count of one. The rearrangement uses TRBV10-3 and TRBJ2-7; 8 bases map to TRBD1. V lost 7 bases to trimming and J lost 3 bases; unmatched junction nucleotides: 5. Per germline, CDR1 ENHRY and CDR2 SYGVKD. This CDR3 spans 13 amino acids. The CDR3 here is CAINPDRDYEQYF. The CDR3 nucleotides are TGTGCCATCAATCCGGACAGGGACTACGAGCAGTACTTC.

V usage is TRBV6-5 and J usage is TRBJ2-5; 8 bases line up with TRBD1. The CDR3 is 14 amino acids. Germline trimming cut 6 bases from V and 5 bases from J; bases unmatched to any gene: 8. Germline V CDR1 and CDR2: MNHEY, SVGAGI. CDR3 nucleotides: TGTGCCAGCAGCCCCGGACAGGGCCAGGAGACCCAGTACTTC. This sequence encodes CASSPGQGQETQYF.

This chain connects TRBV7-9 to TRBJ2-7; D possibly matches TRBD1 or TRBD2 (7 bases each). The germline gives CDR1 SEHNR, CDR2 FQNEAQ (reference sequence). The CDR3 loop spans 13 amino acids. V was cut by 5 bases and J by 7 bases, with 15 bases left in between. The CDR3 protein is CASSPDREGEQYF. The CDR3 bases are TGTGCCAGCAGCCCCGACAGGGAGGGTGAGCAGTACTTC.

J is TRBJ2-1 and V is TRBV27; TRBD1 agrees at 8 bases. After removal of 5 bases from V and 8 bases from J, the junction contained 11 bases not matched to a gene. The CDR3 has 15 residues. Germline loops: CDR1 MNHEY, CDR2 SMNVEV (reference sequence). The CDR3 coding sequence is TGTGCCAGCAGTGGTACAGGGGGTCTCTTTGATGAGCAGTTCTTC. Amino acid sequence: CASSGTGGLFDEQFF.

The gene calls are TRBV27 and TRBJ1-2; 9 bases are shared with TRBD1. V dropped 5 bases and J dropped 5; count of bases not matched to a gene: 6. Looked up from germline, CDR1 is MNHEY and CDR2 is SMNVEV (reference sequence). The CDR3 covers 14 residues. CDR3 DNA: TGTGCCAGCAGTAACCGGGACAGGGAATATGGCTACACCTTC. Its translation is CASSNRDREYGYTF.

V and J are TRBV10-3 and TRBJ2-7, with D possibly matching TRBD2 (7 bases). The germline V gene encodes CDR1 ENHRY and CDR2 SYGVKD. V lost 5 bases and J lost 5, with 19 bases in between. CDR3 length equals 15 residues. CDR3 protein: CAISTGQRGLDEQYF. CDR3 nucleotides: TGTGCCATCAGTACCGGACAGCGGGGTCTTGACGAGCAGTACTTC.

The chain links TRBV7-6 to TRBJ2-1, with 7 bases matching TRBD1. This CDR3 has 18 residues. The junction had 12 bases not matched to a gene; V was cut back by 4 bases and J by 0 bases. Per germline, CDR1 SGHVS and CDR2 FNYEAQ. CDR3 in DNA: TGTGCCAGCAGCTCCAGACAGGGAGTAGGGAGCTCCTACAATGAGCAGTTCTTC. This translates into CASSSRQGVGSSYNEQFF.

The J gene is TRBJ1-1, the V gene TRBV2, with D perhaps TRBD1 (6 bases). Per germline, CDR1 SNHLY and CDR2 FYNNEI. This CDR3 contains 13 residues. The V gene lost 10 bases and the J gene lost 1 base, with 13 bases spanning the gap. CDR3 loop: CATGQMWNTEAFF. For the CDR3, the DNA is TGTGCCACCGGACAGATGTGGAACACTGAAGCTTTCTTT.

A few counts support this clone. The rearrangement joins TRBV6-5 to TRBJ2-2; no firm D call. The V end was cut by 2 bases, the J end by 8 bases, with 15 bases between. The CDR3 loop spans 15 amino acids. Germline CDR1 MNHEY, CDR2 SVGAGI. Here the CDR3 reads CASSYVRTPSGELFF. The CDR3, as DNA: TGTGCCAGCAGTTACGTTCGTACTCCATCAGGGGAGCTGTTTTTT.

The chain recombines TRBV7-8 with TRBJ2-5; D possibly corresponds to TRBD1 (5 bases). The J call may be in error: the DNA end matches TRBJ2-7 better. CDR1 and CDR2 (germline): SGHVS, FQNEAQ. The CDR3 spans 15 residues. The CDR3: CASSLPQGSSYEQYF. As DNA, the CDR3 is TGTGCCAGCAGCCTACCGCAGGGATCGTCCTACGAGCAGTACTTC.

The CDR3 loop is CASSLEWAARDTQYF. The CDR3, as DNA: TGTGCCAGCAGCTTAGAGTGGGCCGCCCGAGATACGCAGTATTTT. This sequence joins TRBV11-2 and TRBJ2-3; D ambiguous. CDR3 length equals 15 residues. Germline V gives CDR1 SGHAT, CDR2 FQNNGV. Trimming removed 0 bases at V and 5 bases at J, with 12 bases between.

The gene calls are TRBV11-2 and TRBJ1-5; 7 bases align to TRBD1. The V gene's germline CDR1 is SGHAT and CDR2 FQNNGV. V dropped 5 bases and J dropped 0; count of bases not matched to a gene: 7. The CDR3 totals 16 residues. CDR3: CASSPGQAYSNQPQHF. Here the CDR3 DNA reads TGTGCCAGCAGCCCCGGACAGGCTTATAGCAATCAGCCCCAGCATTTT.